The rows below give T cell receptor beta chains drawn from one sample of a study of T cell responses to AZD1222 COVID-19 vaccine. The repertoire was sequenced with immunoSEQ multiplex PCR; TCRdb's copy has only in-frame clones and lacks some. The table includes tens of thousands of clones, roughly 87% detected once. The input for sequencing was peripheral blood, taken on day 0 of AZD1222 vaccination. The receptors derive from an adult in good health. Each CDR3 is given with its conserved first and last residue. D genes are given only for firm matches. Size values are once, few and many counts, or a class for expanded clones, and some rows have none.

>.|TRBJ1-5|TRBV12-3/TRBV12-4|.
CASSQQGPQHF
TGTGCCAGCAGCCAACAAGGTCCCCAGCATTTT
>.|TRBJ1-2|TRBV28|.
CASVATGTYTF
TGTGCCAGCGTGGCAACAGGGACCTACACCTTC
>.|TRBJ1-1|TRBV30|.
CAWSGNRDTEAFF
TGTGCCTGGAGTGGAAACAGAGACACTGAAGCTTTCTTT
>TRBD1|TRBJ2-4|TRBV7-9|.
CASSLVTGGRAKNIQYF
TGTGCCAGCAGCTTAGTAACAGGGGGGAGGGCCAAAAACATTCAGTACTTC
>.|TRBJ2-7|TRBV27|.
CASSLNYDITAEQYF
TGTGCCAGCAGTCTTAACTACGATATAACGGCGGAGCAGTACTTC
>.|TRBJ2-3|TRBV5-1|.
CASSLGAGGTGDTQYF
TGCGCCAGCAGCTTGGGGGCTGGCGGGACGGGAGATACGCAGTATTTT
>.|TRBJ1-6|TRBV28|few
CASSLEPGTSSPLHF
TGTGCCAGCAGTTTGGAGCCAGGCACGTCTTCACCCCTCCACTTT
>.|TRBJ1-2|TRBV20-1|.
CSARDLGGYTF
TGCAGTGCTAGGGATTTGGGGGGCTACACCTTC
>.|TRBJ1-5|TRBV6-5|.
CASSPSGSAGEPQHF
TGTGCCAGCAGCCCCTCGGGGTCAGCCGGAGAGCCCCAGCATTTT
>.|TRBJ2-7|TRBV28|few
CASRSNRIYEQYF
TGTGCCAGCAGGTCGAACCGCATCTACGAGCAGTACTTC
>TRBD1|TRBJ1-1|TRBV28|few
CASSPGQGTEAFF
TGTGCCAGCAGTCCCGGACAGGGTACTGAAGCTTTCTTT
>.|TRBJ1-4|TRBV28|.
CASTAGDRYEKLFF
TGTGCCAGCACTGCCGGCGACCGCTACGAAAAACTGTTTTTT
>.|TRBJ2-7|TRBV28|.
CAHSGSLGTYEQYF
TGTGCCCATTCGGGTTCACTCGGAACCTACGAGCAGTACTTC
>.|TRBJ2-1|TRBV7-3|.
CASSLIGDYPSSYNEQFF
TGTGCCAGCAGCTTAATCGGTGACTACCCGAGCTCCTACAATGAGCAGTTCTTC
>.|TRBJ2-2|TRBV5-1|.
CASSLGLPARELFF
TGCGCCAGCAGCTTGGGACTCCCGGCCCGGGAGCTGTTTTTT
>TRBD1|TRBJ2-5|TRBV4-1|.
CASSPKPKDREETQYF
TGCGCCAGCAGCCCTAAACCAAAGGACAGGGAAGAGACCCAGTACTTC
>TRBD2|TRBJ2-1|TRBV18|.
CASSPPPSGNEQFF
TGTGCCAGCTCACCACCGCCTAGCGGCAATGAGCAGTTCTTC
>TRBD1|TRBJ2-1|TRBV27|.
CASRWIMTGGHGNEQFF
TGTGCCAGCCGTTGGATCATGACAGGGGGCCATGGGAATGAGCAGTTCTTC
>.|TRBJ2-1|TRBV13|.
CASSSQGFNEQFF
TGTGCCAGCAGCTCCCAGGGTTTCAATGAGCAGTTCTTC
>TRBD1|TRBJ1-2|TRBV10-3|.
CAISESSRQGNGYTF
TGTGCCATCAGTGAGTCGAGCAGACAGGGGAATGGCTACACCTTC
>TRBD1|TRBJ1-2|TRBV2|.
CASGPGTANYGYTF
TGTGCCAGCGGCCCCGGGACAGCTAACTATGGCTACACCTTC
>.|TRBJ1-4|TRBV4-2|.
CASSQVKPPGTNEKLFF
TGTGCCAGCAGCCAAGTTAAGCCTCCTGGAACTAATGAAAAACTGTTTTTT
>TRBD1|TRBJ1-1|TRBV10-3|.
CAAWGGTGREAFF
TGTGCCGCCTGGGGGGGGACAGGGAGGGAAGCTTTCTTT
>.|TRBJ1-6|TRBV5-6|.
CASSFNRLSNSPLHF
TGTGCCAGCAGCTTTAACAGGCTTTCTAATTCACCCCTCCACTTT
>.|TRBJ1-2|TRBV28|once
CASSPGDIYGYTF
TGTGCCAGCAGTCCGGGGGACATCTATGGCTACACCTTC
>.|TRBJ2-7|TRBV9|.
CASSVGGGGYEQYF
TGTGCCAGCAGCGTAGGCGGGGGCGGCTACGAGCAGTACTTC
>.|TRBJ2-2|TRBV6-4|.
CASKVGAYTGELFF
TGTGCCAGCAAAGTGGGGGCATACACCGGGGAGCTGTTTTTT
>.|TRBJ2-7|TRBV2|.
CASAAYEQYF
TGTGCCAGCGCCGCGTACGAGCAGTACTTC
>TRBD2|TRBJ2-7|TRBV7-9|.
CASSFAKGLAGNYEQYF
TGTGCCAGCAGCTTTGCCAAGGGACTAGCGGGGAACTACGAGCAGTACTTC
>TRBD1|TRBJ2-7|TRBV5-4|once
CASSPGHRGPGEQYF
TGTGCCAGCAGCCCGGGTCACAGGGGGCCAGGAGAGCAGTACTTC
>.|TRBJ1-6|TRBV6-5|.
CATSRRGNSPLHF
TGTGCCACCTCCCGGCGGGGAAATTCACCCCTCCACTTT
>TRBD2|TRBJ2-7|TRBV29-1|.
CSVDGTSGSGDEQYF
TGCAGCGTTGACGGGACTAGCGGGAGCGGGGACGAGCAGTACTTC
>.|TRBJ1-6|TRBV4-3|.
CASSQESPLASSYNSPLHF
TGCGCCAGCAGCCAAGAAAGCCCTTTGGCGAGCTCCTATAATTCACCCCTCCACTTT
>TRBD1|TRBJ2-1|TRBV6-5|.
CASSSRDRAGNEQFF
TGTGCCAGCAGCTCTCGGGACAGGGCCGGGAATGAGCAGTTCTTC
>.|TRBJ2-7|TRBV19|.
CASSPGVTSYEQYF
TGTGCCAGTAGCCCGGGCGTTACTAGCTACGAGCAGTACTTC
>.|TRBJ2-2|TRBV7-7|.
CASSGTFGGTGELFF
TGTGCTAGCAGCGGGACATTCGGGGGCACCGGGGAGCTGTTTTTT
>TRBD1|TRBJ2-6|TRBV9|.
CASSAPTGGHSGANVLTF
TGTGCCAGCAGCGCCCCGACAGGGGGGCACTCTGGGGCCAACGTCCTGACTTTC
>.|TRBJ1-6|TRBV3-1/TRBV3-2|.
CASSPDFSSYNSPLHF
TGTGCCAGCAGCCCCGACTTTAGCTCCTATAATTCACCCCTCCACTTT
>TRBD2|TRBJ2-3|TRBV4-3|.
CASRAGTTTDTQYF
TGCGCCAGCAGGGCCGGGACTACCACAGATACGCAGTATTTT
>.|TRBJ1-3|TRBV9|once
CASSVLDSSGNTIYF
TGTGCCAGCAGTGTACTGGACAGCTCTGGAAACACCATATATTTT
>.|TRBJ1-4|TRBV11-2|.
CASSGDHQLDEKLFF
TGTGCCAGCAGCGGGGACCACCAGCTCGATGAAAAACTGTTTTTT
>.|TRBJ2-1|TRBV7-3|.
CASSFDSGHNEQFF
TGTGCCAGCAGCTTCGACTCGGGACACAATGAGCAGTTCTTC
>.|TRBJ1-2|TRBV9|.
CASSVYGTHGYTF
TGTGCCAGCAGCGTATACGGGACTCATGGCTACACCTTC
>.|TRBJ1-1|TRBV30|few
CAWHKHRVGTEAFF
TGTGCCTGGCACAAACACAGGGTCGGCACTGAAGCTTTCTTT
>.|TRBJ1-1|TRBV6-6|.
CASTITDVRTEAFF
TGTGCCAGCACCATTACGGATGTCAGGACTGAAGCTTTCTTT
>TRBD1|TRBJ1-4|TRBV19|few
CASSITGVDEKLFF
TGTGCCAGTAGTATTACAGGGGTGGATGAAAAACTGTTTTTT
>.|TRBJ2-6|TRBV15|.
CATSVDSGANVLTF
TGTGCCACCAGCGTAGATTCCGGGGCCAACGTCCTGACTTTC
>.|TRBJ1-3|TRBV5-4|.
CASSSDGPGTPSGNTIYF
TGTGCCAGCAGCTCAGATGGCCCAGGGACTCCCTCTGGAAACACCATATATTTT
>TRBD1|TRBJ1-1|TRBV20-1|.
CSAGQPTEAFF
TGCAGTGCGGGACAGCCCACTGAAGCTTTCTTT
>TRBD1|TRBJ2-1|TRBV9|few
CASSVVDRGFIGRNEQFF
TGTGCCAGCAGCGTAGTGGACAGGGGTTTTATAGGTCGGAATGAGCAGTTCTTC
>.|TRBJ1-2|TRBV28|.
CASSPTGSRYGYTF
TGTGCCAGCAGTCCAACAGGGAGTCGCTATGGCTACACCTTC
>.|TRBJ1-1|TRBV2|.
CASRSDRNTEAFF
TGTGCCAGCAGAAGTGACAGGAACACTGAAGCTTTCTTT
>.|TRBJ1-5|TRBV5-1|.
CASSLSPAGNQPQHF
TGCGCCAGCAGCTTGAGTCCTGCGGGCAATCAGCCCCAGCATTTT
>.|TRBJ2-1|TRBV7-9|.
CASSSREGAAFF
TGTGCCAGCAGTTCTCGGGAAGGGGCGGCGTTCTTC
>.|TRBJ2-3|TRBV15|.
CATSRDWIASDTQYF
TGTGCCACCAGCAGAGATTGGATAGCATCAGATACGCAGTATTTT